The 17 T cell receptor beta chains presented below share a single source sample, sequenced in a study of blood T cells in healthy people across ages. Together with a sample-barcoded 5' primer, a J-beta primer mix was included in a second PCR lasting roughly 6 to 12 cycles. TCRdb redid the calling of the 5' RACE reads with MiXCR, one entry per CDR3 protein. The sample has fewer than 750,000 distinct CDR3 sequences, approximately 52% seen once. The sequenced sample was blood. These receptors were taken from a woman of 80 years or more in good health.

This chain joins TRBV7-2 and TRBJ1-4; 8 nucleotides agree with TRBD1. Germline V gives CDR1 SGHTA, CDR2 FQGNSA. The junction had 9 bases not matched to a gene; V was cut back by 4 bases and J by 8 bases. The CDR3 has 15 amino acids. CDR3 nucleotides: TGTGCCAGCAGCTACGGCGTGGACAGGGTGGAAAAACTGTTTTTT. Translating gives CASSYGVDRVEKLFF.

This sequence joins TRBV21-1 and TRBJ2-4; the table's D call of TRBD1 was not tested on the DNA. TRBV21-1 is reported as a pseudogene. The CDR3 length is 17 residues. The CDR3: CASSKVPGTEIQNIQYF. As DNA, the CDR3 is TGTGCCAGCAGCAAGGTCCCCGGGACCGAAATCCAAAACATTCAGTACTTC.

The chain couples TRBV5-1 to TRBJ2-7; weak D call: TRBD1 (7 bases). The germline gives CDR1 SGHRS, CDR2 YFSETQ. The germline V and J ends were trimmed by 2 bases and 3 bases, with 21 bases remaining between them. The CDR3 contains 17 residues. DNA of the CDR3: TGCGCCAGCAGCTTACAATCAGGGGGACTGCTGTTCTACGAGCAGTACTTC. Protein sequence: CASSLQSGGLLFYEQYF.

This clonotype has more than one count but fewer than ten. The chain joins TRBV20-1 to TRBJ1-6; D perhaps matches TRBD1 (6 bases). The CDR3 covers 14 residues. Looked up from germline, CDR1 is DFQATT and CDR2 is SNEGSKA (reference sequence). Trimming stripped 7 bases from V and 5 bases from J, with 15 bases between. The CDR3 DNA sequence: TGCAGTGTCGGGGGGCTATGGGATAATTCACCCCTCCACTTT. Translation gives CSVGGLWDNSPLHF.

This clonotype occurred many times. The chain employs TRBV7-3 and TRBJ2-7; 8 bases agree with TRBD1. Germline CDR1 reads SGHTA; CDR2 reads FQGTGA. V dropped 5 bases and J dropped 4; count of bases not matched to a gene: 10. CDR3 size: 15 residues. The CDR3, as DNA: TGTGCCAGCAGCCAGGCAGGGACAGGTTATTACGAGCAGTACTTC. This translates into CASSQAGTGYYEQYF. The full variable domain, in which reference TRBV7-3 and TRBJ2-7 provide the parts outside the CDR3, is GAGVSQTPSNKVTEKGKYVELRCDPISGHTALYWYRQSLGQGPEFLIYFQGTGAADDSGLPNDRFFAVRPEGSVSTLKIQRTERGDSAVYLCASSQAGTGYYEQYFGPGTRLTVT.

The chain links TRBV10-2 to TRBJ2-1; perhaps TRBD1 as D (6 bases). Trimming left V 8 bases short and J 10 bases short, with 18 bases between. This CDR3 contains 13 residues. Per the germline V gene, CDR1 is WSHSY and CDR2 is SAAADI. CDR3 in amino acids: CASLQGLAYEQFF. CDR3 coding DNA: TGCGCCAGCCTCCAGGGGCTAGCCTACGAGCAGTTCTTC.

This clonotype was found many times. The J gene is TRBJ1-2, the V gene TRBV18; D is uncertain. This CDR3 is 16 amino acids long. The germline V gene encodes CDR1 KGHSH and CDR2 LQKENI. The germline V and J ends were trimmed by 3 bases and 4 bases, with 18 bases remaining between them. This CDR3 is CASSPLSRDSSYGYTF. CDR3 sequence (DNA): TGTGCCAGCTCACCCTTGAGTCGGGATTCCTCCTATGGCTACACCTTC.

The CDR3 bases are TGCAGTGGGACAGGGGAGGGTTACGAGCAGTACTTC. Translating gives CSGTGEGYEQYF. This sequence joins TRBV20-1 and TRBJ2-7; 9 bases line up with TRBD1. Looked up from germline, CDR1 is DFQATT and CDR2 is SNEGSKA (reference sequence). Trimming took 7 bases from V and 4 from J; bases not matched to a gene: 5. The CDR3 loop spans 12 amino acids.

This chain connects TRBV7-8 to TRBJ2-7; D might be TRBD1 or TRBD2, each matching 5 bases. The CDR3 is 16 residues long. The germline CDR1 and CDR2 sequences are SGHVS and FQNEAQ. The germline V and J ends were trimmed by 3 bases and 0 bases, with 15 bases remaining between them. The CDR3 spells CASSFKAGAVSYEQYF. The DNA for the CDR3 is TGTGCCAGCAGCTTTAAAGCCGGGGCGGTCTCCTACGAGCAGTACTTC. Filled out from reference TRBV7-8 and TRBJ2-7, the complete variable domain reads GAGVSQSPRYKVAKRGQDVALRCDPISGHVSLFWYQQALGQGPEFLTYFQNEAQLDKSGLPSDRFFAERPEGSVSTLKIQRTQQEDSAVYLCASSFKAGAVSYEQYFGPGTRLTVT.

This clonotype was observed a single time. An end of the junction does not agree with germline; a read error may underlie this. The chain uses TRBV5-1 and TRBJ2-5, with TRBD1 matching over 8 bases. The CDR3 extends over 15 amino acids. The germline V gene encodes CDR1 SGHRS and CDR2 YFSETQ. The CDR3 bases are TGCACCAGCAGCTTTACCGGGACAGGAGGGGATGAGCAGTACTTC. It yields the protein CTSSFTGTGGDEQYF.

This clonotype was observed a handful of times. The chain couples TRBV29-1 to TRBJ2-5, with TRBD2 matching 7 bases. The V and J ends lost 7 bases and 5 bases, in that order; junction bases with no gene match: 7. Germline CDR1 and CDR2: SQVTM and ANQGSEA. This CDR3 region has 12 residues. The CDR3, as DNA: TGCAGCGGGGGGGGGACGGAGGAGACCCAGTACTTC. It codes for CSGGGTEETQYF.

This clonotype was observed a few times. V usage is TRBV28 and J usage is TRBJ2-7; either TRBD1 or TRBD2 may fit D (6 bases each). The CDR3 has 16 amino acids. Germline-derived CDR1 and CDR2 are MDHEN and SYDVKM. The ends were cut back, 1 base at V and 4 bases at J, with 17 bases in the middle. CDR3 loop: CASSLSSWRGAYEQYF. The DNA of the CDR3 is TGTGCCAGCAGTTTATCTAGTTGGAGGGGGGCTTACGAGCAGTACTTC. The variable domain in full, completed from reference TRBV28 and TRBJ2-7, reads DVKVTQSSRYLVKRTGEKVFLECVQDMDHENMFWYRQDPGLGLRLIYFSYDVKMKEKGDIPEGYSVSREKKERFSLILESASTNQTSMYLCASSLSSWRGAYEQYFGPGTRLTVT.

A word on this clonotype: A read error is possible here, since a much larger clone lies one base away. CDR3 region: CSSSPGLSPSYEQYF. CDR3 DNA sequence: TGTTCCAGCAGCCCGGGACTATCCCCCTCCTACGAGCAGTACTTC. The chain carries TRBV3-1 and TRBJ2-7, with TRBD2 identical over 7 bases. The CDR3 runs 15 residues. Germline V gene sequence: CDR1 LGHDT, CDR2 YNNKEL (reference sequence).

The chain is built from TRBV24-1 and TRBJ2-1, with TRBD1 identical over 7 bases. Germline CDR1 is KGHDR and CDR2 is SFDVKD. The CDR3 has 18 amino acids. The V segment lost 5 bases and the J segment 3 bases; nucleotides outside the gene matches: 15. The CDR3 protein is CATSAPWGGQDYYNEQFF. In DNA, the CDR3 is TGTGCCACCAGTGCCCCATGGGGCGGACAGGATTACTACAATGAGCAGTTCTTC.

This clonotype occurred many times. The rearrangement uses TRBV6-5 and TRBJ1-5; D ambiguous. V lost 6 bases and J 4 bases, leaving 10 bases between the germline ends. This CDR3 comprises 13 residues. CDR1 and CDR2 from the germline V gene are MNHEY and SVGAGI. The CDR3 loop is CASRPGFNQPQHF. The CDR3 DNA reads as TGTGCCAGCAGACCGGGTTTTAATCAGCCCCAGCATTTT.

This clonotype was counted at least ten times. The V gene is TRBV12-3 or TRBV12-4, the J gene TRBJ2-7; no clear D gene. The V gene lost 4 bases and the J gene lost 2 bases, with 9 bases spanning the gap. The CDR3 has 13 residues. The CDR3 nucleotides are TGTGCCAGCAGTTCTGCAGGAACCTACGAGCAGTACTTC. Translated: CASSSAGTYEQYF.

V usage is TRBV6-1 and J usage is TRBJ2-1, with D hard to call. The CDR3 has 17 residues. Per the germline V gene, CDR1 is MNHNS and CDR2 is SASEGT. V gave up 2 bases and J gave up 0 bases, with 14 bases separating them. The CDR3 sequence is CASSEFTPTSSYNEQFF. The CDR3 DNA follows: TGTGCCAGCAGTGAATTCACGCCGACGAGCTCCTACAATGAGCAGTTCTTC.